Below are 18 T cell receptor beta chains sequenced from a single sample in a study of technical replicates of blood from a handful of donors. Method: immunoSEQ multiplex PCR; TCRdb's copy keeps in-frame clones and lacks some. This sample yields about 53,000 clones, of which about 86% are seen a single time; approximately 5.9% belongs to the top ten. Material: PBMCs. These receptors originate from a human donor in good health. Some clones in this sample may be carry-over from other donors' samples.

This clone has only one observation. The chain employs TRBV25-1 and TRBJ2-1; D is possibly TRBD2 (6 bases). V shed 3 bases and J shed 7 bases, with 16 bases lying between them. This CDR3 comprises 15 residues. Germline V gives CDR1 MGHDK, CDR2 SYGVNS. The CDR3 is CASSDLEGGLNEQFF. The DNA of the CDR3 is TGTGCCAGCAGTGACCTAGAGGGAGGTTTGAATGAGCAGTTCTTC.

V and J are TRBV9 and TRBJ2-1; TRBD2 aligns across 8 bases. The CDR3 runs 15 residues. With 2 bases clipped from V and 6 bases from J, the junction kept 7 bases outside the gene matches. Germline V gives CDR1 SGDLS, CDR2 YYNGEE. The CDR3 DNA sequence: TGTGCCAGCAGCGTCACGGGAGGGCCTATCAATGAGCAGTTCTTC. Residues: CASSVTGGPINEQFF.

The DNA for the CDR3 is TGTGCCAGCAGTGAACAGGGATTGAACACCGGGGAGCTGTTTTTT. This gives the protein CASSEQGLNTGELFF. This rearrangement joins TRBV6-1 to TRBJ2-2, with D possibly matching TRBD1 (5 bases). This CDR3 is 15 amino acids long. Trimming took off 2 bases at V and 1 base at J, with 8 bases between the two ends. CDR1 and CDR2 (germline): MNHNS, SASEGT.

The chain recombines TRBV7-2 with TRBJ1-4, with D unresolved. Trimming shortened V by 5 bases and J by 8 bases, and 6 bases separated the two germline ends. The CDR3 extends over 11 amino acids. Germline V gives CDR1 SGHTA, CDR2 FQGNSA. The CDR3 DNA sequence: TGTGCCAGCAGCGAGGAAGAAAAACTGTTTTTT. Its protein is CASSEEEKLFF.

By sample share, this clone is medium-sized (0.01 to 0.1%). V gene TRBV5-1 combines with J gene TRBJ2-1, with D possibly matching TRBD2 (6 bases). V was clipped by 1 base and J by 6 bases, with 11 bases between them. This CDR3 has 14 residues. Germline V gives CDR1 SGHRS, CDR2 YFSETQ. The CDR3 loop is CASSLSGGFNEQFF. CDR3 coding DNA: TGCGCCAGCAGCTTGTCTGGGGGGTTCAATGAGCAGTTCTTC.

The V gene is TRBV6-1, the J gene TRBJ2-7; 11 bases agree with TRBD2. Germline V gives CDR1 MNHNS, CDR2 SASEGT. The junction had 9 bases not matched to a gene; V was cut back by 2 bases and J by 3 bases. This CDR3 is 17 amino acids long. The CDR3 reads CASSETSGSLTFYEQYF. The DNA for the CDR3 is TGTGCCAGCAGTGAAACTAGCGGGAGCCTCACTTTCTACGAGCAGTACTTC.

This clone turned up a few times. This chain connects TRBV7-8 to TRBJ1-6; D may be TRBD1 (5 bases). Germline CDR1 is SGHVS and CDR2 is FQNEAQ. The CDR3 consists of 16 residues. The V and J ends lost 4 bases and 9 bases respectively, with 19 bases between them. CDR3 nucleotide sequence: TGTGCCAGCAGCTATCAGGGCCCTAGGGAAAGTTCACCCCTCCACTTT. It specifies CASSYQGPRESSPLHF.

The chain joins TRBV6-6 to TRBJ1-1, with TRBD1 as a possible D gene (5 bases). Germline V gene data show CDR1 as MNHNY and CDR2 as SVGAGI (reference sequence). This CDR3 comprises 13 residues. Between the trimmed V and J ends, which lost 4 bases and 1 base, there was a span of 7 bases. CDR3: CASSSGGNTEAFF. CDR3 coding DNA: TGTGCCAGCAGTTCGGGGGGGAACACTGAAGCTTTCTTT.

V usage is TRBV10-1 and J usage is TRBJ1-1, with D perhaps matching TRBD1 (5 bases). Trimming removed 6 bases from V and 1 base from J, with 9 bases in between. CDR3 size: 13 residues. Per the germline V gene, CDR1 is WNHNN and CDR2 is SYGVQD (reference sequence). CDR3: CASRPTGNTEAFF. The CDR3 bases are TGCGCCAGCAGGCCCACAGGGAACACTGAAGCTTTCTTT.

This clone was seen once. J is TRBJ2-4 and V is TRBV6-5; weak D call: TRBD2 (6 bases). Germline assignment: CDR1 MNHEY and CDR2 SVGAGI. The V and J ends lost 4 bases and 3 bases respectively, with 13 bases between them. The CDR3 runs 15 residues. CDR3 nucleotides: TGTGCCAGCAGTTCGCATCAGGGAGGCAAAAACATTCAGTACTTC. Translating gives CASSSHQGGKNIQYF.

The chain has TRBV5-6 and TRBJ2-7; 9 bases agree with TRBD1. CDR3 length: 15 amino acids. Per germline, CDR1 SGHDT and CDR2 YYEEEE. V lost 3 bases, J lost 0 bases, and 4 bases stayed unmatched. CDR3 amino acids: CASSSTGGSSYEQYF. The CDR3 DNA reads as TGTGCCAGCAGCTCGACAGGGGGGAGCTCCTACGAGCAGTACTTC.

The chain couples TRBV4-2 to TRBJ1-1; D might be TRBD1 (6 bases). Germline V gene lookup returns CDR1 LGHNA and CDR2 YNFKEQ. The V gene lost 0 bases and the J gene lost 6 bases, with 8 bases spanning the gap. The length of the CDR3 is 13 residues. In nucleotides, the CDR3 is TGTGCCAGCAGCCAAGAACCAGGGGCTGAAGCTTTCTTT. Its protein is CASSQEPGAEAFF.

The rearrangement links TRBV9 to TRBJ2-2, with D tentatively TRBD2 (5 bases). V was shortened by 3 bases and J by 1 base, with 16 bases between the two germline ends. The CDR3 is made up of 17 amino acids. Germline V gives CDR1 SGDLS, CDR2 YYNGEE. DNA for the CDR3: TGTGCCAGCAGCGCGGCGTATGGTGGAGGGAACACCGGGGAGCTGTTTTTT. Protein sequence: CASSAAYGGGNTGELFF.

The chain joins TRBV25-1 to TRBJ2-1; tentatively, D is TRBD2 (5 bases). CDR3 length equals 12 residues. V lost 3 bases and J 10 bases, leaving 10 bases between the germline ends. Germline loops: CDR1 MGHDK, CDR2 SYGVNS. The CDR3 bases are TGTGCCAGCAGTGACCCATGGGAGGAGCAGTTCTTC. Translation gives CASSDPWEEQFF.

The chain combines TRBV29-1 with TRBJ1-1; 8 bases match TRBD1. This CDR3 has 11 residues. Germline V gene lookup returns CDR1 SQVTM and CDR2 ANQGSEA. V dropped 6 bases and J dropped 5; count of bases not matched to a gene: 2. The CDR3 sequence: CSVDRGTEAFF. CDR3 bases: TGCAGCGTAGACAGGGGTACTGAAGCTTTCTTT.

This chain connects TRBV7-2 to TRBJ2-7; D not certain. V was shortened by 5 bases and J by 3 bases, with 11 bases between the two germline ends. CDR3 length equals 13 residues. Germline V gene lookup returns CDR1 SGHTA and CDR2 FQGNSA. In DNA, the CDR3 is TGTGCCAGCAGCGTCACATTATTCTACGAGCAGTACTTC. It specifies CASSVTLFYEQYF. Based on the CDR3 plus reference TRBV7-2 and TRBJ2-7, the full variable domain is GAGVSQSPSNKVTEKGKDVELRCDPISGHTALYWYRQSLGQGLEFLIYFQGNSAPDKSGLPSDRFSAERTGGSVSTLTIQRTQQEDSAVYLCASSVTLFYEQYFGPGTRLTVT.

This chain links TRBV7-9 with TRBJ2-1; 13 bases agree with TRBD2. Germline lookup yields CDR1 SEHNR and CDR2 FQNEAQ (reference sequence). The CDR3 runs to 17 residues. J gave up 7 bases and V 4 bases, and 10 bases lay outside the gene matches. The CDR3 nucleotides read TGTGCCAGCAGCTCCCTCAAAGGACTAGCGGGAGTAAATGAGCAGTTCTTC. This encodes CASSSLKGLAGVNEQFF.

The J gene is TRBJ2-1, the V gene TRBV4-1; D is perhaps TRBD2 (7 bases). The CDR3 totals 16 residues. The ends were cut back, 1 base at V and 3 bases at J, with 13 bases in the middle. Germline V gene data show CDR1 as MGHRA and CDR2 as YSYEKL. The CDR3 sequence: CASSQGEGGIYNEQFF. DNA of the CDR3: TGCGCCAGCAGCCAAGGGGAGGGGGGAATCTACAATGAGCAGTTCTTC.